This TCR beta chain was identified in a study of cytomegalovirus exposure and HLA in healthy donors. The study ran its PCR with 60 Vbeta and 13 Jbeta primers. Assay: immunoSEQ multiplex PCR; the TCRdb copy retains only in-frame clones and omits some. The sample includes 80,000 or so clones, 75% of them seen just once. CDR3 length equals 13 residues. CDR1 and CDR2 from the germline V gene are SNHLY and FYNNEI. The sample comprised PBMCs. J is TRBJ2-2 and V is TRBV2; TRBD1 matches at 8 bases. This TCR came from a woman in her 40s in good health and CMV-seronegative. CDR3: CAGGQGNTGELFF. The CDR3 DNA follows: TGTGCTGGCGGACAGGGGAACACCGGGGAGCTGTTTTTT.